Below are 4 T cell receptor beta chains sequenced from a single sample in a study of glioma-infiltrating T cells. The iRepertoire nested amplicon-rescue multiplex PCR amplified TCR alpha and beta CDR3s from RNA. MiXCR was run by TCRdb on the multiplex PCR reads, yielding one entry per CDR3 protein. The data show fewer than 200,000 distinct CDR3 sequences, around 32% seen once. Sample: glioma tissue, nonneoplastic brain tissue, or PBMCs (not recorded which). The receptors here all came from a human donor with low-grade glioma or glioblastoma, undergoing nonglioma brain surgery, or in good health (not recorded which).

In this sample, this clonotype turned up many times. The rearrangement links TRBV4-2 to TRBJ2-7, with D uncertain. The germline CDR1 and CDR2 sequences are LGHNA and YNFKEQ. The length of the CDR3 is 16 residues. V was cut by 4 bases and J by 3 bases, with 19 bases left in between. CDR3 DNA sequence: TGTGCCAGCAGCCCCCTAGGGCTACTACAAAGCTACGAGCAGTACTTC. The encoded protein is CASSPLGLLQSYEQYF.

This clonotype was counted at least ten times. The chain recombines TRBV7-2 with TRBJ2-7; D is possibly TRBD1 (6 bases). CDR3 length equals 15 residues. Between the trimmed V and J ends, which lost 4 bases and 6 bases, there was a span of 19 bases. The germline V gene encodes CDR1 SGHTA and CDR2 FQGNSA. CDR3 protein: CASSWGLGVWVEQYF. The CDR3 region has the DNA TGTGCCAGCAGCTGGGGGCTTGGGGTCTGGGTCGAGCAGTACTTC.

The chain employs TRBV5-4 and TRBJ1-6, with D maybe TRBD1 (5 bases). The germline V and J ends were trimmed by 2 bases and 6 bases, with 18 bases remaining between them. CDR1 and CDR2 from the germline V gene are SGHNT and YYREEE (reference sequence). The CDR3 has 17 amino acids. CDR3 in DNA: TGTGCCAGCAGCTTTGGTTACAGCGACAGCGTTAATTCACCCCTCCACTTT. This gives the protein CASSFGYSDSVNSPLHF.

Worth noting for this clonotype: A read error is possible here, since a much larger clone lies one base away. The chain couples TRBV3-1 to TRBJ2-3; the match to TRBD2 covers 9 bases. V lost 3 bases and J lost 1; bases outside the gene matches: 5. Per the germline V gene, CDR1 is LGHDT and CDR2 is YNNKEL (reference sequence). This CDR3 has 16 amino acids. CDR3 bases: TGTGCCAGCAGCCAGTTAGCGGGAGAATGCACAGATACGCAGTATTTT. This translates into CASSQLAGECTDTQYF.